The present entry profiles one TCR beta chain with its context. Its antigen is currently unknown. Treatment described: approximately 18 received Ad26.COV2.S at low or high dose, single or two shots; 5 received placebo; per-sample allocation not given. Samples analyzed were those drawn on day 63 after the first vaccine or placebo injection. The CDR3 spans 14 residues. V lost 8 bases and J 0 bases, leaving 11 bases between the germline ends. CDR1 SNHLY and CDR2 FYNNEI come from the germline V gene. These data come from a study of Ad26.COV2.S vaccination and SARS-CoV-2 variants. At the level of the study: This donor came from the COV1001 trial of Ad26.COV2.S. Once, or twice with 56 days between doses, Ad26.COV2.S was given intramuscularly.

Using immunoSEQ multiplex PCR, the repertoire was profiled, and TCRdb retains in-frame clones only, with some absent. The sample holds 440,000 or so clones, 80% to 90% seen once. Study outcomes and limitations: Considerable breadth of spike-specific CD8+ and CD4+ T cell responses has reportedly been documented following vaccination. Greater spike-specific TCR breadth was seen in vaccine recipients than in placebo recipients.

The origin of this receptor is a person between 18 and 59 years old who received the Ad26.COV2.S COVID-19 vaccine or a placebo. The V and J genes are TRBV2 and TRBJ1-3; D is unresolved. Sample: peripheral blood, taken in a trial of Ad26.COV2.S vaccine versus placebo. The CDR3: CASRWRNSGNTIYF. CDR3 bases: TGTGCCAGCCGGTGGCGGAACTCTGGAAACACCATATATTTT.